The 29 T cell receptor beta chains below come from one sample, sequenced in a study of blood T cell repertoires in COVID-19. Assay: immunoSEQ multiplex PCR; the TCRdb copy retains only in-frame clones and omits some. The sample shows some 110,000 clones, 82% of them seen only once. The sequenced sample consisted of peripheral blood. The receptors originated from a woman aged 70-85 years with acute or convalescent COVID-19.

This clone was seen a single time. This same CDR3 is encoded by further DNA sequences in the sample. V is TRBV6-1 and J is TRBJ1-5; D is unclear. Germline V gives CDR1 MNHNS, CDR2 SASEGT. This CDR3 region has 14 residues. The V end was cut by 0 bases, the J end by 2 bases, with 5 bases between. The CDR3 bases are TGTGCCAGCAGTGAAGCCGGTGGCAATCAGCCCCAGCATTTT. It translates to CASSEAGGNQPQHF.

This clone appeared once. The chain has TRBV4-3 and TRBJ2-2; D unresolved. V gave up 0 bases and J gave up 3 bases, with 5 bases separating them. The CDR3 is made up of 14 amino acids. The germline V gene has CDR1 LGHNA and CDR2 YSLEER. The CDR3 sequence: CASSQDSYTGELFF. In nucleotides, the CDR3 is TGCGCCAGCAGCCAAGACAGTTACACCGGGGAGCTGTTTTTT.

Only a few counts were recorded for this clone. This chain connects TRBV7-6 to TRBJ2-2; D is undetermined. In germline, CDR1 is SGHVS, CDR2 FNYEAQ. The CDR3 totals 15 residues. V lost 2 bases to trimming and J lost 0 bases, with 7 bases between them. The CDR3 nucleotides read TGTGCCAGCAGCTTACGACATTCGAACACCGGGGAGCTGTTTTTT. Translated: CASSLRHSNTGELFF.

This chain joins TRBV24-1 and TRBJ2-3, with 7 bases identical to TRBD1. V dropped 4 bases and J dropped 2; count of bases not matched to a gene: 5. Germline V CDR1 and CDR2: KGHDR, SFDVKD. This CDR3 is built from 15 residues. The CDR3 is CATSDPGQVTDTQYF. The CDR3 DNA is TGTGCCACCAGTGACCCCGGACAGGTCACAGATACGCAGTATTTT.

This chain links TRBV18 with TRBJ2-5, with TRBD2 identical over 11 bases. The CDR3 has 17 amino acids. The ends lost 0 bases at V and 5 bases at J; junction bases unmatched: 8. Germline V gene data show CDR1 as KGHSH and CDR2 as LQKENI. The CDR3 here is CASSPPNLAGGFETQYF. CDR3 bases: TGTGCCAGCTCACCACCCAACCTAGCGGGGGGTTTTGAGACCCAGTACTTC.

The CDR3 nucleotides are TGTGCCAGCAGTTACGAACCAGGACACTCCACCTACGAGCAGTACTTC. Translation: CASSYEPGHSTYEQYF. The V gene is TRBV6-5, the J gene TRBJ2-7, with a weak D call TRBD1 (5 bases). The CDR3 is 16 amino acids. The germline CDR1 and CDR2 sequences are MNHEY and SVGAGI. The germline V and J ends were trimmed by 2 bases and 2 bases, with 16 bases remaining between them.

The chain links TRBV29-1 to TRBJ1-2; TRBD1 is a possible D gene (6 bases). Germline V gene lookup returns CDR1 SQVTM and CDR2 ANQGSEA. The V gene lost 3 bases and the J gene lost 7 bases, with 12 bases spanning the gap. This CDR3 spans 12 amino acids. CDR3 sequence: CSVEGAPGGYTF. Written as DNA, the CDR3 is TGCAGCGTTGAGGGGGCCCCGGGTGGCTACACCTTC.

This chain connects TRBV6-5 to TRBJ2-5, with TRBD2 identical over 11 bases. CDR3 size: 15 residues. J gave up 5 bases and V 6 bases, and 8 bases lay outside the gene matches. Germline V gene data show CDR1 as MNHEY and CDR2 as SVGAGI. This CDR3 reads CASSTVAGGPETQYF. Written as DNA, the CDR3 is TGTGCCAGCAGCACTGTAGCGGGGGGGCCGGAGACCCAGTACTTC.

The chain uses TRBV16 and TRBJ1-4, with TRBD1 matching 9 bases. The ends lost 4 bases at V and 8 bases at J; junction bases unmatched: 8. The CDR3 contains 15 residues. In germline, CDR1 is KGHSY, CDR2 FQNENV. The CDR3 reads CASSPTGGVWEKLFF. For the CDR3, the DNA is TGTGCCAGCAGCCCAACAGGGGGCGTATGGGAAAAACTGTTTTTT.

The chain recombines TRBV6-5 with TRBJ1-1; possible D gene TRBD1, 6 bases. Germline V gives CDR1 MNHEY, CDR2 SVGAGI. Trimming took off 0 bases at V and 1 base at J, with 12 bases between the two ends. The CDR3 runs to 16 residues. CDR3: CASSYSTGASNTEAFF. CDR3 sequence (DNA): TGTGCCAGCAGTTACTCGACAGGAGCCTCGAACACTGAAGCTTTCTTT.

The CDR3 loop reads CAISPGLQETQYF. CDR3 bases: TGTGCCATCAGTCCGGGACTCCAAGAGACCCAGTACTTC. The chain employs TRBV10-3 and TRBJ2-5; D might be TRBD2 (6 bases). V was cut by 5 bases and J by 1 base, with 8 bases left in between. Germline assignment: CDR1 ENHRY and CDR2 SYGVKD. This CDR3 has 13 amino acids.

The chain employs TRBV6-2 or TRBV6-3 and TRBJ2-7; possibly TRBD1 for D (6 bases). The CDR3 has 12 residues. V lost 2 bases to trimming and J lost 6 bases, with 8 bases between them. CDR1 is MNHEY, CDR2 SVGEGT, per germline. The CDR3 DNA reads as TGTGCCAGCAGTTACGACAGGTCCGAGCAGTACTTC. Its protein product is CASSYDRSEQYF.

The rearrangement uses TRBV19 and TRBJ1-1; no clear D. The V end lost 4 bases, the J end lost 1 base, and 10 bases lay between the germline ends. This CDR3 is built from 14 residues. Germline loops: CDR1 LNHDA, CDR2 SQIVND (reference sequence). CDR3 in amino acids: CASSRPGRNTEAFF. The DNA of the CDR3 is TGTGCCAGTAGTAGGCCGGGGAGGAACACTGAAGCTTTCTTT. The variable domain in full, with the rest retrieved from reference TRBV19 and TRBJ1-1, is DGGITQSPKYLFRKEGQNVTLSCEQNLNHDAMYWYRQDPGQGLRLIYYSQIVNDFQKGDIAEGYSVSREKKESFPLTVTSAQKNPTAFYLCASSRPGRNTEAFFGQGTRLTVV.

This clone occurred once. This chain joins TRBV19 and TRBJ1-2; TRBD1 agrees at 7 bases. V lost 6 bases and J lost 6; bases outside the gene matches: 10. The length of the CDR3 is 14 residues. Germline V gene lookup returns CDR1 LNHDA and CDR2 SQIVND (reference sequence). Written as DNA, the CDR3 is TGTGCCAGTAGGGAGGGGGCGATGAGAAATGGCTACACCTTC. The encoded protein is CASREGAMRNGYTF.

The gene calls are TRBV4-1 and TRBJ2-1; D gene ambiguous. Trimming shortened V by 0 bases and J by 5 bases, and 8 bases separated the two germline ends. Germline V lookup: CDR1 MGHRA, CDR2 YSYEKL. The CDR3 totals 14 residues. CDR3 DNA sequence: TGCGCCAGCAGCCAAGACCGGCTAGACAATGAGCAGTTCTTC. Protein: CASSQDRLDNEQFF.

The chain links TRBV27 to TRBJ2-2; D is perhaps TRBD1 (5 bases). Between the trimmed V and J ends, which lost 4 bases and 3 bases, there was a span of 6 bases. CDR1 and CDR2 (germline): MNHEY, SMNVEV (reference sequence). CDR3 length: 13 residues. CDR3 nucleotide sequence: TGTGCCAGCAGTTGGGGCTACACCGGGGAGCTGTTTTTT. Its translation: CASSWGYTGELFF.

V usage is TRBV7-9 and J usage is TRBJ1-1; 8 bases fit TRBD1. J gave up 1 base and V 3 bases, and 7 bases lay outside the gene matches. Looked up from germline, CDR1 is SEHNR and CDR2 is FQNEAQ (reference sequence). The CDR3 extends over 16 amino acids. The CDR3 region is CASSFLPGQGNTEAFF. The CDR3, as DNA: TGTGCCAGCAGCTTTCTTCCTGGACAGGGGAACACTGAAGCTTTCTTT.

A few counts support this clone. V and J are TRBV14 and TRBJ1-6, with 7 bases fitting TRBD1. Germline lookup yields CDR1 SGHDN and CDR2 FVKESK. Trimming at V came to 11 bases and at J to 3 bases, leaving 7 bases not matched to a gene. The CDR3 contains 14 residues. CDR3 bases: TGTGCCGCCGAGGGGGACAGCTATAATTCACCCCTCCACTTT. Translated: CAAEGDSYNSPLHF.

This sequence joins TRBV6-5 and TRBJ1-1, with TRBD1 matching 7 bases. Germline V gives CDR1 MNHEY, CDR2 SVGAGI. V was pared by 0 bases and J by 0 bases, with 1 base of the junction left unmatched. The CDR3 consists of 15 residues. CDR3 nucleotide sequence: TGTGCCAGCAGTTACTCGGGACAGATGAACACTGAAGCTTTCTTT. Translating it yields CASSYSGQMNTEAFF.

This chain joins TRBV25-1 and TRBJ1-3; D might be TRBD1 (5 bases). The germline gives CDR1 MGHDK, CDR2 SYGVNS. This CDR3 has 18 amino acids. V was trimmed by 2 bases and J by 0 bases, leaving 17 bases between them. The CDR3 DNA sequence: TGTGCCAGCAGTGAAGTTACAGGTCGCGTTCGCTCTGGAAACACCATATATTTT. It translates to CASSEVTGRVRSGNTIYF.

The V and J genes are TRBV19 and TRBJ1-2, with 10 bases aligning to TRBD1. Germline values: CDR1 LNHDA, CDR2 SQIVND (reference sequence). The V and J ends lost 3 bases and 2 bases, in that order; junction bases with no gene match: 3. CDR3 length: 15 amino acids. The CDR3 loop is CASSITGQGNYGYTF. The CDR3, as DNA: TGTGCCAGTAGTATTACGGGACAGGGGAACTATGGCTACACCTTC. The full variable domain, rest sourced from reference TRBV19 and TRBJ1-2, is DGGITQSPKYLFRKEGQNVTLSCEQNLNHDAMYWYRQDPGQGLRLIYYSQIVNDFQKGDIAEGYSVSREKKESFPLTVTSAQKNPTAFYLCASSITGQGNYGYTFGSGTRLTVV.

The rearrangement links TRBV5-6 to TRBJ2-7; D perhaps matches TRBD2 (5 bases). Germline V lookup: CDR1 SGHDT, CDR2 YYEEEE. Trimming removed 1 base at V and 6 bases at J, with 8 bases between. The CDR3 totals 12 residues. CDR3 protein: CASSLSGFEQYF. The CDR3 DNA reads TGTGCCAGCAGCTTGTCGGGGTTCGAGCAGTACTTC.

The chain employs TRBV11-2 and TRBJ2-1; TRBD2 matches 8 bases. Per germline, CDR1 SGHAT and CDR2 FQNNGV. This CDR3 has 15 amino acids. V lost 1 base and J lost 2; bases outside the gene matches: 1. The CDR3: CASSLGRGAYNEQFF. CDR3 DNA sequence: TGTGCCAGCAGCTTAGGGCGGGGGGCCTACAATGAGCAGTTCTTC. Full variable domain (remainder filled in from reference TRBV11-2 and TRBJ2-1): EAGVAQSPRYKIIEKRQSVAFWCNPISGHATLYWYQQILGQGPKLLIQFQNNGVVDDSQLPKDRFSAERLKGVDSTLKIQPAKLEDSAVYLCASSLGRGAYNEQFFGPGTRLTVL.

The chain links TRBV5-1 to TRBJ2-5; TRBD2 agrees at 12 bases. The CDR3 has 19 amino acids. CDR1 is SGHRS, CDR2 YFSETQ, per germline. V lost 0 bases and J lost 5; bases outside the gene matches: 14. The CDR3 sequence: CASSLGILASGGASETQYF. CDR3 DNA: TGCGCCAGCAGCTTGGGGATCCTGGCTAGCGGGGGGGCGTCGGAGACCCAGTACTTC.

This chain connects TRBV5-1 to TRBJ2-5; possible D gene TRBD2, 6 bases. The ends were cut back, 2 bases at V and 4 bases at J, with 15 bases in the middle. Germline loops: CDR1 SGHRS, CDR2 YFSETQ. The CDR3 sequence is 15 residues long. The CDR3 loop reads CASSLNTGGRETQYF. The CDR3 DNA reads TGCGCCAGCAGCTTAAACACCGGAGGGAGAGAGACCCAGTACTTC.

The J gene is TRBJ1-2, the V gene TRBV4-3; maybe TRBD1 (5 bases). Germline CDR1 and CDR2: LGHNA and YSLEER. This CDR3 is 14 amino acids long. With 8 bases removed from V and 5 bases from J, the gap between germline ends came to 18 bases. This chain's CDR3 is CASSHEPGSYGYTF. The CDR3 coding sequence is TGCGCCAGCTCCCACGAGCCAGGGTCGTATGGCTACACCTTC.

This chain uses TRBV6-2 or TRBV6-3 with TRBJ1-1; the D gene is possibly TRBD1 (5 bases). The V end lost 5 bases, the J end lost 5 bases, and 12 bases lay between the germline ends. The CDR3 has 13 residues. Germline V gene sequence: CDR1 MNHEY, CDR2 SVGEGT. As DNA, the CDR3 is TGTGCCAGCAGTCCCCGGGGGGGGACTGAAGCTTTCTTT. This encodes CASSPRGGTEAFF.

The chain has TRBV18 and TRBJ2-1, with D maybe TRBD1 (5 bases). The germline V gene encodes CDR1 KGHSH and CDR2 LQKENI. V was pared by 6 bases and J by 4 bases, with 13 bases between. The CDR3 length is 14 residues. CDR3 amino acids: CASSSQGTYNEQFF. The CDR3 DNA is TGTGCCAGCTCCTCCCAGGGTACGTACAATGAGCAGTTCTTC.

This clone was recorded a few times. The chain carries TRBV15 and TRBJ1-2, with D perhaps TRBD1 (5 bases). In germline, CDR1 is LNHNV, CDR2 YYDKDF (reference sequence). The V and J ends lost 3 bases and 8 bases respectively, with 19 bases between them. The CDR3 is 15 residues long. CDR3: CATSRDPQVGGGYTF. CDR3 DNA: TGTGCCACCAGCAGGGACCCACAGGTCGGGGGAGGCTACACCTTC.